Listed here is a single TCR beta chain. V gave up 4 bases and J gave up 1 base; unmatched junction bases: 5. The length of the CDR3 is 16 residues. CDR1 and CDR2 (germline): SGHNT, YYREEE (reference sequence). Here immunoSEQ multiplex PCR was the method, and the copy in TCRdb shows in-frame clones only, minus some. The table shows tens of thousands of clones, with more than 65% occurring only once. The data were taken from a study of STAT5B mutations in CD4+ large granular lymphocyte leukemia. This chain joins TRBV5-4 and TRBJ2-2, with 9 bases aligning to TRBD2. Sequencing was carried out using CD4+ T cells from blood buffy coats. This TCR derives from a human donor in good health. This CDR3 reads CASSTREGLNTGELFF. In DNA, the CDR3 is TGTGCCAGCAGCACGCGGGAGGGCCTGAACACCGGGGAGCTGTTTTTT.